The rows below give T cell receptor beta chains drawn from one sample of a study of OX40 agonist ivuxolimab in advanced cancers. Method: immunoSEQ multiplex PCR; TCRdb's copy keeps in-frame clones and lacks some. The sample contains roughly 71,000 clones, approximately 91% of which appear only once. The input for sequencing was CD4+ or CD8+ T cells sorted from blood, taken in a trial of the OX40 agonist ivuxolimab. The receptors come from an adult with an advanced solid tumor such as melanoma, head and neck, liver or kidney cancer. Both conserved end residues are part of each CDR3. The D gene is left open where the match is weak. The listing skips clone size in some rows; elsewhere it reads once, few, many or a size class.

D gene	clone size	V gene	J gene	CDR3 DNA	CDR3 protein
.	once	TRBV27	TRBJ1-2	TGTGCCACCAGGGCGGGGGCGGGTGGCTACACCTTC	CATRAGAGGYTF
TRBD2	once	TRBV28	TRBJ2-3	TGTGCCAGCTCGACTAGCGCGAGCACAGATACGCAGTATTTT	CASSTSASTDTQYF
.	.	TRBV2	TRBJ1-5	TGTGCCAGCAGTGAAGTGTACGGTAGCAATCAGCCCCAGCATTTT	CASSEVYGSNQPQHF
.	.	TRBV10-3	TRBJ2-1	TGTGCCATCAGTCCGGGGGACAGAGGATACAATGAGCAGTTCTTC	CAISPGDRGYNEQFF
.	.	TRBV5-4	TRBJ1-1	TGTGCCGGGGGGGTTATGAACACTGAAGCTTTCTTT	CAGGVMNTEAFF
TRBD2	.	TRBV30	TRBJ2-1	TGTGCCTGGAGTCTTAGCGGGGGCTCCTACAATGAGCAGTTCTTC	CAWSLSGGSYNEQFF
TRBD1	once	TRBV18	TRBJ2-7	TGTGCCAGCTCACCGACAGGGGGCAACGAGCAGTACTTC	CASSPTGGNEQYF
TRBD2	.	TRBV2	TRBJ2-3	TGTGCCAGCAGTGGACTAGCGGGAGGTACCTCTAGCACAGATACGCAGTATTTT	CASSGLAGGTSSTDTQYF
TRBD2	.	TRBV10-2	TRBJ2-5	TGCGCCAGCAGTGATCTAGCGGGGGAAGAGACCCAGTACTTC	CASSDLAGEETQYF
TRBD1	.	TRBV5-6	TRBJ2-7	TGTGCCAGCAGCACGGGGACAGGGCGCTACGAGCAGTACTTC	CASSTGTGRYEQYF
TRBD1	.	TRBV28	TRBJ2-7	TGTGCCAGCAGTATAGGGGGCTTCTACGAGCAGTACTTC	CASSIGGFYEQYF
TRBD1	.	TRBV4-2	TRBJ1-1	TGTGCCAGCAGCCAAACCCGACAGGGAATTATGAACACTGAAGCTTTCTTT	CASSQTRQGIMNTEAFF
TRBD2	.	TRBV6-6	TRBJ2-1	TGTGCCAGCACCCTCCTAGCGGGAGGGGGTGAGCAGTTCTTC	CASTLLAGGGEQFF
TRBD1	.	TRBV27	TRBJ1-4	TGTGCCAGCAGTTTGGGGACAGGAAAACTGTTTTTT	CASSLGTGKLFF
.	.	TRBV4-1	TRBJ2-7	TGCGCCAGCGGCCAAGATCACCCAGGATGGGAGCAGTACTTC	CASGQDHPGWEQYF
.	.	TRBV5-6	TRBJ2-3	TGTGCCAGCAGCGGTATAACCTGGGACTCTAGCACAGATACGCAGTATTTT	CASSGITWDSSTDTQYF
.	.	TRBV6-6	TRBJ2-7	TGTGCCACCGAGGACCAATTATCTTCCTACGAGCAGTACTTC	CATEDQLSSYEQYF
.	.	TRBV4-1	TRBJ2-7	TGCGCCAGCAGCCCCGGTGGCAGGTCCTACGAGCAGTACTTC	CASSPGGRSYEQYF
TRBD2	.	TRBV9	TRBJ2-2	TGTGCCAGCAGCGTACCCGCGGGAGCTCCGAACACCGGGGAGCTGTTTTTT	CASSVPAGAPNTGELFF
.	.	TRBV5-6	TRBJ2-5	TGTGCCAGCAGCTTGTCGGAGACCCAGTACTTC	CASSLSETQYF
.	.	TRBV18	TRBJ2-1	TGTGCCAGCTCACCCCGAACAGCGCAGATCTACAATGAGCAGTTCTTC	CASSPRTAQIYNEQFF
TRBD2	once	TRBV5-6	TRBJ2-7	TGTGCCAGCAGCTTGGATCTAGCGGAAATCTACGAGCAGTACTTC	CASSLDLAEIYEQYF
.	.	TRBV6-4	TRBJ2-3	TGTGCCAGCAGTGTGGGGGGAGAAGCAGATACGCAGTATTTT	CASSVGGEADTQYF
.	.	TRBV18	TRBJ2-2	TGTGCCAGCTCACCACCGCCAGGGGCACCAGGACCCGGGGAGCTGTTTTTT	CASSPPPGAPGPGELFF
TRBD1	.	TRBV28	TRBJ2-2	TGTGCCAGCAGTTCCCCCCAGCAGGGGGCTTACACCGGGGAGCTGTTTTTT	CASSSPQQGAYTGELFF
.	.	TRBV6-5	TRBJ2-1	TGTGCCAGCAGTTACTTCGACGGACCCAATGAGCAGTTCTTC	CASSYFDGPNEQFF
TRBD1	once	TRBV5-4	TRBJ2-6	TGTGCCAGCAGCGCCCCAGGGGAGACAGGGGACTCTGGGGCCAACGTCCTGACTTTC	CASSAPGETGDSGANVLTF
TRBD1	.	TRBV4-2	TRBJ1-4	TGTGCCAGCGGGGACAGTCCCTCTGCAACTAATGAAAAACTGTTTTTT	CASGDSPSATNEKLFF
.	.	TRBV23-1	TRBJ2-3	TGCGCCAGCAGTCACCTCTACGGCGGGTGCTCGGGCACAGATACGCAGTATTTT	CASSHLYGGCSGTDTQYF
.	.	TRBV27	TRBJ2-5	.	CASSTSGVSYEQYF
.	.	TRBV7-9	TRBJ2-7	TGTGCCAGCAGCTTAGAGACCGCGTCCGAGCAGTACTTC	CASSLETASEQYF
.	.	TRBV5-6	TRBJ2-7	TGTGCCAGCAGCCACGACAATCCCTACGAGCAGTACTTC	CASSHDNPYEQYF
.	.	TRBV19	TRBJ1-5	TGTGCCAGTACCCAGAATAGCAATCAGCCCCAGCATTTT	CASTQNSNQPQHF
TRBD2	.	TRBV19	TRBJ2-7	TGTGCCAGTAGTATCGGGACTAGCGGGGCCTACGAGCAGTACTTC	CASSIGTSGAYEQYF
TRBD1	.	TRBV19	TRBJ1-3	TGTGCCAGTAGGAAAGACAGGGAATTAAACACCATATATTTT	CASRKDRELNTIYF
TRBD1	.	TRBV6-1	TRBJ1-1	TGTGCCAGCAGTGACGGACAGGGGGCGTCTGAAGCTTTCTTT	CASSDGQGASEAFF